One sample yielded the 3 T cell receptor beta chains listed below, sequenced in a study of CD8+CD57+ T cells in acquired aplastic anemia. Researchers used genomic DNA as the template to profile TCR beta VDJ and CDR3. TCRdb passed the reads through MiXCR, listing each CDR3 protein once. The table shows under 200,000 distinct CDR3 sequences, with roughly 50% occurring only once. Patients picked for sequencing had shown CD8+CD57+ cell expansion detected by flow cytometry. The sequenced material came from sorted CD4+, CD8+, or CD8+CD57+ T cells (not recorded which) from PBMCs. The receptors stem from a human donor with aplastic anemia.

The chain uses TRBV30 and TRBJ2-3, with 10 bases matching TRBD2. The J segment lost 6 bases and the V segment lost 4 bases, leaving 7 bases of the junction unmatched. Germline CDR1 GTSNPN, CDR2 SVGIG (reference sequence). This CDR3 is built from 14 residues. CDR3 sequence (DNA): TGTGCCTGGAACGTAGCGGGAGGACGGGATACGCAGTATTTT. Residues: CAWNVAGGRDTQYF. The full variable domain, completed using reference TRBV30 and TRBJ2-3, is SQTIHQWPATLVQPVGSPLSLECTVEGTSNPNLYWYRQAAGRGLQLLFYSVGIGQISSEVPQNLSASRPQDRQFILSSKKLLLSDSGFYLCAWNVAGGRDTQYFGPGTRLTVL.

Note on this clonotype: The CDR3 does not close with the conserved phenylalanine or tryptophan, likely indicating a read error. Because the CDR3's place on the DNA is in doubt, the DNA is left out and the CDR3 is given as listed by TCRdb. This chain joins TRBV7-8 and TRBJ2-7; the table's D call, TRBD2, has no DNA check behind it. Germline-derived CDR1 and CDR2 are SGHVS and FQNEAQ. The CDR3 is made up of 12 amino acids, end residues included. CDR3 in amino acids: CASSLEGGTAHS.

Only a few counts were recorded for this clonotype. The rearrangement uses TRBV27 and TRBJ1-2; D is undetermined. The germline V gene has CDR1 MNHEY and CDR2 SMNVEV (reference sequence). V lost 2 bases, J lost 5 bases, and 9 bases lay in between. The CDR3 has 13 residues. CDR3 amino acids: CASSLNSQYGYTF. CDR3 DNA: TGTGCCAGCAGTTTAAACAGCCAGTATGGCTACACCTTC.